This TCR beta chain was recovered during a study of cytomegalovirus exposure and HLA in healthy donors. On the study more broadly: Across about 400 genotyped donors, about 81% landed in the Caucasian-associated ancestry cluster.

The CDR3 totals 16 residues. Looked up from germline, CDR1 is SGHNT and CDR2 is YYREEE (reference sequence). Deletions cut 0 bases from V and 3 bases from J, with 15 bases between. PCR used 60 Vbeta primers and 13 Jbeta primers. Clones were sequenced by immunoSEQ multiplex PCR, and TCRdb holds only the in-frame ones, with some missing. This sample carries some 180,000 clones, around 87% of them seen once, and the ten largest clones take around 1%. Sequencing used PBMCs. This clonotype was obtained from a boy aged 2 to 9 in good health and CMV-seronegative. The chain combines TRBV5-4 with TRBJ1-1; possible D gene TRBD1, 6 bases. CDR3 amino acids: CASSLGRKGGDTEAFF. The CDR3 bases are TGTGCCAGCAGCTTGGGCCGAAAGGGGGGGGACACTGAAGCTTTCTTT.